This T cell receptor (beta chain) was documented in a study of blood T cells in healthy people across ages. Caucasian individuals from Russia who were healthy and aged 6 to 90 acted as donors. Peripheral blood was drawn, about 10 milliliters per donor. Each sample used at least 6.5 million PBMCs. The use of a sample-barcoded 5' primer and a J-beta primer mix characterized a second PCR of roughly 7 to 11 cycles. TCRdb fed the 5' RACE reads into MiXCR, producing one record per CDR3 protein. Among hundreds of thousands of distinct CDR3 sequences listed, roughly 31% were seen once. The CDR3 totals 16 residues. The germline V gene has CDR1 LGHNA and CDR2 YSLEER. Between the trimmed V and J ends, which lost 0 bases and 2 bases, there was a span of 11 bases.

This chain uses TRBV4-3 with TRBJ1-5; D not certain. Sequencing used blood. This TCR was sampled from a woman of 80 years or more in good health. The CDR3 bases are TGCGCCAGCAGCCAAGATGTTCGGAGGGGCAATCAGCCCCAGCATTTT. This codes for CASSQDVRRGNQPQHF.